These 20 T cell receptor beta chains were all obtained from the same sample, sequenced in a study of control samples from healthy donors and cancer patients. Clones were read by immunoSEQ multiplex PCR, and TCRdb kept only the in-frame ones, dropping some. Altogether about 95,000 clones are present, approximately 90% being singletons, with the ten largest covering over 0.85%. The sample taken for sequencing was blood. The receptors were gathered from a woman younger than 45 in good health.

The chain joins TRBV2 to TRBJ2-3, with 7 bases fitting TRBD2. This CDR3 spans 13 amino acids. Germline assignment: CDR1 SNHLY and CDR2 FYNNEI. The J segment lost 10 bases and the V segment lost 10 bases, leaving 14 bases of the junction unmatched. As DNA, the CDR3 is TGTGCCATCCGGACTAGTGGAGCCTCGGCGCAGTATTTT. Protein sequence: CAIRTSGASAQYF.

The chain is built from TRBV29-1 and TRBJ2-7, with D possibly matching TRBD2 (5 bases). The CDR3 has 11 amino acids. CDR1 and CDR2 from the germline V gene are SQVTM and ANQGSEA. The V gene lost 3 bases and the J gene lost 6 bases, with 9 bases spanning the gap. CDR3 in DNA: TGCAGCGTTGATCGGGGTGGCGAGCAGTACTTC. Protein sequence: CSVDRGGEQYF.

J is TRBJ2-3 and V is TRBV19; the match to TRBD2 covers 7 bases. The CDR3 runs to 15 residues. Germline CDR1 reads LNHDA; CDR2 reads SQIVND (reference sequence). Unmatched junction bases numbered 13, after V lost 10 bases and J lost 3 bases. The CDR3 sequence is CATRRGDLRTDTQYF. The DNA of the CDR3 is TGTGCCACGAGACGGGGGGACTTAAGGACAGATACGCAGTATTTT. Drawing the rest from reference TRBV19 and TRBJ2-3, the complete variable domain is DGGITQSPKYLFRKEGQNVTLSCEQNLNHDAMYWYRQDPGQGLRLIYYSQIVNDFQKGDIAEGYSVSREKKESFPLTVTSAQKNPTAFYLCATRRGDLRTDTQYFGPGTRLTVL.

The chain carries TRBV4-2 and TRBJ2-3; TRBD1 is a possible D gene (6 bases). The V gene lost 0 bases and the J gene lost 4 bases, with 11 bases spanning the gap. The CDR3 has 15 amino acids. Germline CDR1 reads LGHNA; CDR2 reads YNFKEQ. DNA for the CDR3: TGTGCCAGCAGCCAAGACAGGGGCCCCCCAGATACGCAGTATTTT. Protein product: CASSQDRGPPDTQYF.

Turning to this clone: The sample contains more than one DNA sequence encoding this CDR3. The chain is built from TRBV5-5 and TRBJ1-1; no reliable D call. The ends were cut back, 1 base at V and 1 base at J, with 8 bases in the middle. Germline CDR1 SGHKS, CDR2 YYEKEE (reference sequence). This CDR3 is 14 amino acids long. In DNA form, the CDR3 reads TGTGCCAGCAGCTTGAAGGGCCAGAACACTGAAGCTTTCTTT. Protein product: CASSLKGQNTEAFF.

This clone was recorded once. Here the CDR3 DNA reads TGTGCCAGCAGTGACCAGACAGAAAACTATGGCTACACCTTC. This sequence encodes CASSDQTENYGYTF. The V gene is TRBV2, the J gene TRBJ1-2; perhaps TRBD1 as D (5 bases). The germline V and J ends were trimmed by 3 bases and 2 bases, with 10 bases remaining between them. CDR1 and CDR2 (germline): SNHLY, FYNNEI. This CDR3 region has 14 residues.

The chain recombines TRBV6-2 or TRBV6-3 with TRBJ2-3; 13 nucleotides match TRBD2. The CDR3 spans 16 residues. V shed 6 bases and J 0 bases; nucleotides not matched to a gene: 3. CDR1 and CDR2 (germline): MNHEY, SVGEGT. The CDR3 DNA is TGTGCCAGCAGCGGACTAGCGGGGGTCAGCACAGATACGCAGTATTTT. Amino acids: CASSGLAGVSTDTQYF.

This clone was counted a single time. The CDR3 bases are TGTGCCAGCAGTTTCGCAGGGGCGCGGGTTCAGCCCCAGCATTTT. Its protein product is CASSFAGARVQPQHF. This chain links TRBV28 with TRBJ1-5, with TRBD1 as a possible D gene (6 bases). The CDR3 covers 15 residues. CDR1 and CDR2 from the germline V gene are MDHEN and SYDVKM. The ends were cut back, 3 bases at V and 6 bases at J, with 15 bases in the middle.

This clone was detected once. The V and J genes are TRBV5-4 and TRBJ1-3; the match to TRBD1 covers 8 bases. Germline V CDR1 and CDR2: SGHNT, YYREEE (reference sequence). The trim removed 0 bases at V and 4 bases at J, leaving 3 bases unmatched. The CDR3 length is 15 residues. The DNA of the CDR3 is TGTGCCAGCAGCTTGGGACAGGGGCAAGGAAACACCATATATTTT. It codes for CASSLGQGQGNTIYF.

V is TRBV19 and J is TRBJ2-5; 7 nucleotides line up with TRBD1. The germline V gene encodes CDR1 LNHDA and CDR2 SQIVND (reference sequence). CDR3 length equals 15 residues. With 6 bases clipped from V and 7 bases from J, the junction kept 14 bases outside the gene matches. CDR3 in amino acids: CASSPQVTGVMTQYF. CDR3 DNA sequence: TGTGCCAGTAGCCCTCAGGTTACAGGGGTTATGACCCAGTACTTC.

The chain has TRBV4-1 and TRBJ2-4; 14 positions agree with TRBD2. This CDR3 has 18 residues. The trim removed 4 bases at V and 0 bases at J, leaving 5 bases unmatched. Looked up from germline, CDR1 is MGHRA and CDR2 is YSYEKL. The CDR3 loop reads CASSPGLAGGLAKNIQYF. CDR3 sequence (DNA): TGCGCCAGCAGCCCCGGACTAGCGGGGGGACTAGCCAAAAACATTCAGTACTTC.

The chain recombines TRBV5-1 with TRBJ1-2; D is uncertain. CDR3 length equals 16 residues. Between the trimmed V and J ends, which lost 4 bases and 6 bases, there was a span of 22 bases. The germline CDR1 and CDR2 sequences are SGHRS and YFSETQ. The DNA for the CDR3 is TGCGCCAGCAGCCCGAAGAGTCAACTTTGGCAGGATGGCTACACCTTC. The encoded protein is CASSPKSQLWQDGYTF.

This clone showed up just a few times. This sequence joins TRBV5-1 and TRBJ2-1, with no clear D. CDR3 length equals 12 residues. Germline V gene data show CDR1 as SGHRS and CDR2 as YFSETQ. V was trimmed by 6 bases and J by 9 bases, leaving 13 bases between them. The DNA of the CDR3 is TGCGCCAGCAACCGAGAGCGAACTGAGCAGTTCTTC. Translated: CASNRERTEQFF.

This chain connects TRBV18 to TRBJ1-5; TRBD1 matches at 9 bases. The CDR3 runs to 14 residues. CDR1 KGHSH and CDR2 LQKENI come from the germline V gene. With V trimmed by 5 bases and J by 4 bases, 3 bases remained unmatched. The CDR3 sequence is CASSMGQGNQPQHF. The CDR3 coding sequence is TGTGCCAGCTCAATGGGACAGGGAAATCAGCCCCAGCATTTT.

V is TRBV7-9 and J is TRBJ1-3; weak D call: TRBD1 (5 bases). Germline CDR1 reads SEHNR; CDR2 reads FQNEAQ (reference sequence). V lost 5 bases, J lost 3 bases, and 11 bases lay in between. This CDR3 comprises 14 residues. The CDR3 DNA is TGTGCCAGCAGCCACTCGGGGGATGGAAACACCATATATTTT. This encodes CASSHSGDGNTIYF.

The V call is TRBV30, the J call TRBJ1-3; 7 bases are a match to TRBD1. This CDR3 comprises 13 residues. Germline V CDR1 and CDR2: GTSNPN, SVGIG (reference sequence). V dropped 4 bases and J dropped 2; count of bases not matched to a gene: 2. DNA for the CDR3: TGTGCCTGGACGACAGGGCCTGGAAACACCATATATTTT. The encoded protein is CAWTTGPGNTIYF.

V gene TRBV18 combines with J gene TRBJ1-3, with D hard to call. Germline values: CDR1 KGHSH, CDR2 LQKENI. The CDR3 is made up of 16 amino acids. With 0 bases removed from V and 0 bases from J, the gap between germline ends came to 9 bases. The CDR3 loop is CASSPPSGDSGNTIYF. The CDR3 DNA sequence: TGTGCCAGCTCACCACCTTCAGGCGACTCTGGAAACACCATATATTTT.

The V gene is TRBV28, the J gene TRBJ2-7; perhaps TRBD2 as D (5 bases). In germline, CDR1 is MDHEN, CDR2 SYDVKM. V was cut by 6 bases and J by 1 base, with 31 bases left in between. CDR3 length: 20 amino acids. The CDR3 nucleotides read TGTGCCAGCAGCCCAGGTAAAGGTCCCCGGGGTAGGGCCGGGTCCTACGAGCAGTACTTC. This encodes CASSPGKGPRGRAGSYEQYF. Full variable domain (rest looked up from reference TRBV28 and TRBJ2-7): DVKVTQSSRYLVKRTGEKVFLECVQDMDHENMFWYRQDPGLGLRLIYFSYDVKMKEKGDIPEGYSVSREKKERFSLILESASTNQTSMYLCASSPGKGPRGRAGSYEQYFGPGTRLTVT.

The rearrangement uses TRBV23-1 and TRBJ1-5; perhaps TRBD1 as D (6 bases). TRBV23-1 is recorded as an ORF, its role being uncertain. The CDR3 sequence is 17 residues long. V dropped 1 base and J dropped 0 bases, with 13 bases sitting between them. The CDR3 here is CASSQCGNRDSNQPQHF. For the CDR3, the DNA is TGCGCCAGCAGTCAATGTGGGAACAGGGATAGCAATCAGCCCCAGCATTTT.

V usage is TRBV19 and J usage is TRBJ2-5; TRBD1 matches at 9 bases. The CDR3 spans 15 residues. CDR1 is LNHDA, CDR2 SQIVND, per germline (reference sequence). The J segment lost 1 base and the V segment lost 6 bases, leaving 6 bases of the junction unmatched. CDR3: CASRNRDRAQETQYF. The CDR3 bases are TGTGCCAGTAGAAACCGGGACAGGGCCCAAGAGACCCAGTACTTC.